These 27 T cell receptor beta chains were all obtained from the same sample, sequenced in a study of cytomegalovirus exposure and HLA in healthy donors. It was with 60 Vbeta and 13 Jbeta primers that the PCR ran. Using immunoSEQ multiplex PCR, the repertoire was profiled, and TCRdb retains in-frame clones only, with some absent. The sample has tens of thousands of clones, roughly 8.2% seen once. Sequences were obtained from PBMCs. These receptors all stem from a man between 45 and 60 years old in good health and CMV-seronegative.

This chain links TRBV28 with TRBJ2-3; the match to TRBD1 covers 9 bases. Losses at the gene ends were 7 bases for V and 2 bases for J; bases not matched to a gene: 19. Per the germline V gene, CDR1 is MDHEN and CDR2 is SYDVKM. The CDR3 extends over 19 amino acids. The CDR3 sequence: CASTPRGWTGDPITDTQYF. The CDR3 DNA reads as TGTGCCAGCACCCCCAGGGGGTGGACAGGGGACCCGATCACAGATACGCAGTATTTT.

This clone was observed a handful of times. This chain connects TRBV5-1 to TRBJ2-7; D remains ambiguous. In germline, CDR1 is SGHRS, CDR2 YFSETQ. V lost 5 bases, J lost 0 bases, and 12 bases lay in between. This CDR3 contains 14 residues. CDR3 loop: CASREVPSSYEQYF. The CDR3 DNA is TGCGCCAGCAGAGAAGTACCCAGCTCCTACGAGCAGTACTTC. Full variable domain (rest looked up from reference TRBV5-1 and TRBJ2-7): KAGVTQTPRYLIKTRGQQVTLSCSPISGHRSVSWYQQTPGQGLQFLFEYFSETQRNKGNFPGRFSGRQFSNSRSEMNVSTLELGDSALYLCASREVPSSYEQYFGPGTRLTVT.

Only a few counts were recorded for this clone. The chain couples TRBV28 to TRBJ1-4; possible D gene TRBD1, 6 bases. V lost 3 bases and J lost 8, with 10 bases in between. The CDR3 consists of 13 residues. Germline CDR1 reads MDHEN; CDR2 reads SYDVKM. The CDR3: CASSFQGLEKLFF. CDR3 nucleotides: TGTGCCAGCAGTTTCCAGGGGTTAGAAAAACTGTTTTTT.

This clone appeared a few times. This chain joins TRBV28 and TRBJ2-5, with D tentatively TRBD1 (5 bases). The CDR3 is 11 residues long. Trimming took 3 bases from V and 12 from J, leaving 11 bases between them. In germline, CDR1 is MDHEN, CDR2 SYDVKM. The CDR3: CASSLTDRKYF. CDR3 bases: TGTGCCAGCAGTTTGACAGATCGGAAGTACTTC.

This clone appeared a few times. The V call is TRBV5-8, the J call TRBJ1-4; no reliable D call. Germline V CDR1 and CDR2: SGHTS, YDEGEE. V was trimmed by 2 bases and J by 5 bases, leaving 13 bases between them. This CDR3 has 15 amino acids. The CDR3 sequence: CASSLPGAANEKLFF. The CDR3 DNA follows: TGTGCCAGCAGCTTACCGGGAGCCGCGAATGAAAAACTGTTTTTT.

This clone was counted a few times. This sequence joins TRBV5-4 and TRBJ2-5; TRBD1 matches 8 bases. This CDR3 is built from 14 residues. CDR1 SGHNT and CDR2 YYREEE come from the germline V gene (reference sequence). V gave up 1 base and J gave up 5 bases; unmatched junction bases: 4. The CDR3 region has the DNA TGTGCCAGCAGCTTGCAGGGGGCGGTTGAGACCCAGTACTTC. This gives the protein CASSLQGAVETQYF.

This clone appeared a few times. V and J are TRBV19 and TRBJ1-6, with 8 bases fitting TRBD1. This CDR3 contains 14 residues. The V gene's germline CDR1 is LNHDA and CDR2 SQIVND (reference sequence). The ends lost 6 bases at V and 10 bases at J; junction bases unmatched: 8. The chain's CDR3 is CASRLGTGGSPLHF. CDR3 in DNA: TGTGCCAGTAGGCTAGGGACAGGTGGATCACCCCTCCACTTT.

The chain carries TRBV7-2 and TRBJ2-3, with a possible D match to TRBD2 (6 bases). The CDR3 runs to 16 residues. Germline V lookup: CDR1 SGHTA, CDR2 FQGNSA. V was clipped by 4 bases and J by 8 bases, with 22 bases between them. CDR3 region: CASSSLGTAEEGTQYF. DNA of the CDR3: TGTGCCAGCAGCTCTCTCGGGACTGCGGAGGAGGGTACGCAGTATTTT.

This clone was seen a few times. The V gene is TRBV2, the J gene TRBJ1-5, with a possible D match to TRBD1 (5 bases). CDR1 is SNHLY, CDR2 FYNNEI, per germline. The CDR3 runs 17 residues. V was clipped by 3 bases and J by 3 bases, with 18 bases between them. The CDR3 reads CASSDSGGVSNNQPQHF. The DNA of the CDR3 is TGTGCCAGCAGTGATTCCGGGGGTGTAAGTAACAATCAGCCCCAGCATTTT.

V is TRBV7-8 and J is TRBJ1-1, with 7 nucleotides matching TRBD1. The CDR3 has 16 amino acids. Germline V CDR1 and CDR2: SGHVS, FQNEAQ. Trimming cost V 6 bases and J 1 base; bases outside gene matches: 11. The CDR3 loop is CASSLFTGATNTEAFF. Here the CDR3 DNA reads TGTGCCAGCAGTCTCTTCACAGGGGCGACGAACACTGAAGCTTTCTTT.

This clone was picked up a small number of times. This chain joins TRBV18 and TRBJ1-1, with D uncertain. The germline gives CDR1 KGHSH, CDR2 LQKENI. V lost 2 bases and J 2 bases, leaving 15 bases between the germline ends. The CDR3 contains 16 residues. CDR3 nucleotides: TGTGCCAGCTCACCAGGTCTTTGGCAGGATAACACTGAAGCTTTCTTT. Its protein is CASSPGLWQDNTEAFF.

This clone was seen a few times. CDR3 DNA sequence: TGTGCCAGCGGGGAGGGGGGCGTAGCCTATGGCTACACCTTC. Its protein is CASGEGGVAYGYTF. The rearrangement links TRBV2 to TRBJ1-2; D possibly corresponds to TRBD1 (6 bases). Trimming cost V 8 bases and J 4 bases, with 17 bases left between them. Germline values: CDR1 SNHLY, CDR2 FYNNEI. There are 14 residues in the CDR3.

The V and J genes are TRBV4-1 and TRBJ2-5; 9 nucleotides agree with TRBD2. Per the germline V gene, CDR1 is MGHRA and CDR2 is YSYEKL. The CDR3 is 14 residues long. V was clipped by 4 bases and J by 5 bases; unmatched bases: 5. CDR3 amino acids: CASSRAGGYETQYF. The CDR3 region has the DNA TGCGCCAGCAGCCGGGCGGGGGGGTATGAGACCCAGTACTTC.

The V gene is TRBV19, the J gene TRBJ2-2; maybe TRBD2 (6 bases). V was trimmed by 0 bases and J by 4 bases, leaving 15 bases between them. Per the germline V gene, CDR1 is LNHDA and CDR2 is SQIVND (reference sequence). This CDR3 region has 17 residues. CDR3: CASSIDGASVATGELFF. The CDR3 nucleotides read TGTGCCAGTAGTATAGACGGGGCTAGCGTTGCCACCGGGGAGCTGTTTTTT.

This chain connects TRBV6-5 to TRBJ1-4; D unresolved. V dropped 4 bases and J dropped 0 bases, with 9 bases sitting between them. The CDR3 spans 15 residues. CDR1 is MNHEY, CDR2 SVGAGI, per germline. The CDR3 DNA sequence: TGTGCCAGCAGTTTCGGGAGGTCAACTAATGAAAAACTGTTTTTT. It codes for CASSFGRSTNEKLFF.

The CDR3: CASSVDPLANEQFF. CDR3 bases: TGTGCCAGCAGCGTAGACCCACTAGCCAATGAGCAGTTCTTC. J is TRBJ2-1 and V is TRBV9; weak D call: TRBD2 (6 bases). V gave up 0 bases and J gave up 6 bases, with 10 bases separating them. The CDR3 is 14 residues long. Germline values: CDR1 SGDLS, CDR2 YYNGEE.

A few counts support this clone. The CDR3 here is CASSRQTPQGGSYEQYF. CDR3 nucleotide sequence: TGTGCCAGCAGTCGTCAAACCCCCCAGGGAGGATCCTACGAGCAGTACTTC. The V call is TRBV7-2, the J call TRBJ2-7; maybe TRBD2 (6 bases). Germline CDR1 and CDR2: SGHTA and FQGNSA. This CDR3 has 17 amino acids. Trimming removed 6 bases at V and 1 base at J, with 22 bases between. Full variable domain (outside the CDR3, taken from reference TRBV7-2 and TRBJ2-7): GAGVSQSPSNKVTEKGKDVELRCDPISGHTALYWYRQSLGQGLEFLIYFQGNSAPDKSGLPSDRFSAERTGGSVSTLTIQRTQQEDSAVYLCASSRQTPQGGSYEQYFGPGTRLTVT.

This CDR3 is CASRTLSTGNTEAFF. DNA of the CDR3: TGTGCCAGCAGAACCCTATCGACAGGGAACACTGAAGCTTTCTTT. The rearrangement uses TRBV27 and TRBJ1-1, with D maybe TRBD1 (6 bases). This CDR3 spans 15 amino acids. Germline V gene sequence: CDR1 MNHEY, CDR2 SMNVEV (reference sequence). V was pared by 6 bases and J by 1 base, with 15 bases between.

This clone came up a few times. The J gene is TRBJ1-1, the V gene TRBV7-9, with D tentatively TRBD1 (5 bases). Trimming cost V 10 bases and J 1 base, with 16 bases left between them. This CDR3 comprises 14 residues. Germline CDR1 reads SEHNR; CDR2 reads FQNEAQ (reference sequence). This CDR3 reads CAIETGTSNTEAFF. CDR3 DNA sequence: TGTGCCATCGAAACCGGGACTTCGAACACTGAAGCTTTCTTT.

In its sample, this clone was seen a few times. The chain carries TRBV5-1 and TRBJ1-1; TRBD1 matches at 7 bases. V gave up 0 bases and J gave up 4 bases; unmatched junction bases: 0. This CDR3 region has 13 residues. The germline V gene has CDR1 SGHRS and CDR2 YFSETQ. DNA of the CDR3: TGCGCCAGCAGCTTGGGGACAGGCACTGAAGCTTTCTTT. Residues: CASSLGTGTEAFF.

The chain links TRBV2 to TRBJ1-5; TRBD1 agrees at 10 bases. In germline, CDR1 is SNHLY, CDR2 FYNNEI. The CDR3 is 14 residues long. Germline trimming cut 4 bases from V and 4 bases from J; bases unmatched to any gene: 1. CDR3 amino acids: CASSAGQGNQPQHF. The DNA of the CDR3 is TGTGCCAGCAGTGCGGGACAGGGGAATCAGCCCCAGCATTTT.

This CDR3 is CATEDGTSDTDTQYF. CDR3 nucleotides: TGTGCCACGGAAGACGGGACTAGCGACACAGATACGCAGTATTTT. The gene calls are TRBV10-3 and TRBJ2-3, with 10 bases identical to TRBD2. V lost 10 bases and J lost 2; bases outside the gene matches: 9. The CDR3 length is 15 residues. CDR1 and CDR2 from the germline V gene are ENHRY and SYGVKD.

The chain couples TRBV7-3 to TRBJ2-3, with 7 bases aligning to TRBD1. From germline, CDR1 is SGHTA and CDR2 FQGTGA. V shed 5 bases, J shed 3 bases, and the junction held 5 bases outside the gene matches. CDR3 length: 14 amino acids. This CDR3 is CASSRDSRTDTQYF. The CDR3 DNA reads TGTGCCAGCAGCCGGGACAGCCGAACAGATACGCAGTATTTT.

This clone was counted only a few times. The chain links TRBV2 to TRBJ2-5; TRBD1 aligns across 9 bases. V lost 3 bases to trimming and J lost 5 bases; unmatched junction nucleotides: 7. In germline, CDR1 is SNHLY, CDR2 FYNNEI. This CDR3 region has 15 residues. The CDR3 bases are TGTGCCAGCAGTGATCAGACAGGGGGTGCGGAGACCCAGTACTTC. Amino acid sequence: CASSDQTGGAETQYF. Complete variable domain (other parts from reference TRBV2 and TRBJ2-5): EPEVTQTPSHQVTQMGQEVILRCVPISNHLYFYWYRQILGQKVEFLVSFYNNEISEKSEIFDDQFSVERPDGSNFTLKIRSTKLEDSAMYFCASSDQTGGAETQYFGPGTRLLVL.

This clone was recorded a few times. This chain joins TRBV10-3 and TRBJ2-5, with 8 bases aligning to TRBD2. Germline assignment: CDR1 ENHRY and CDR2 SYGVKD. V gave up 2 bases and J gave up 5 bases; unmatched junction bases: 10. The length of the CDR3 is 16 residues. The CDR3 DNA reads as TGTGCCATCAGTGAGGACGTGGGACTAGGTTTGGAGACCCAGTACTTC. Translation: CAISEDVGLGLETQYF.

The V call is TRBV7-9, the J call TRBJ2-1; D gene unclear. CDR1 and CDR2 (germline): SEHNR, FQNEAQ (reference sequence). CDR3 size: 13 residues. V gave up 4 bases and J gave up 5 bases, with 9 bases separating them. In nucleotides, the CDR3 is TGTGCCAGCAGCTATGACTTTAACAATGAGCAGTTCTTC. Translating it yields CASSYDFNNEQFF.

Only a few counts were recorded for this clone. The chain employs TRBV7-6 and TRBJ2-3, with 9 bases aligning to TRBD2. Germline CDR1 is SGHVS and CDR2 is FNYEAQ. With V trimmed by 0 bases and J by 3 bases, 1 base remained unmatched. This CDR3 has 15 residues. CDR3 nucleotide sequence: TGTGCCAGCAGCTTAGCTAGCGGGAGTACAGATACGCAGTATTTT. Its translation is CASSLASGSTDTQYF.